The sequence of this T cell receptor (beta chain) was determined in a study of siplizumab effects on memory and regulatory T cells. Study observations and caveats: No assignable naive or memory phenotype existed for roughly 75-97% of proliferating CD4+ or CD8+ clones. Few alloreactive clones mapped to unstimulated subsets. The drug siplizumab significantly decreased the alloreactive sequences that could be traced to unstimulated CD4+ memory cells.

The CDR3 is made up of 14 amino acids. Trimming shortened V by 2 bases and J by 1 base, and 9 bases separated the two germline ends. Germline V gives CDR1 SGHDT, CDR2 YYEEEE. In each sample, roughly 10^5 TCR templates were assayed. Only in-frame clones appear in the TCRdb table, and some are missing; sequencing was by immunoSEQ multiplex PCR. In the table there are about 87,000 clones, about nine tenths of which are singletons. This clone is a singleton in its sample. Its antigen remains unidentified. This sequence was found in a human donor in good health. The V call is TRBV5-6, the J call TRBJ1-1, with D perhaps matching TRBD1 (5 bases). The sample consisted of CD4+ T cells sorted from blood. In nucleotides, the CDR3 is TGTGCCAGCAGCTTCCACAGGAAGAACACTGAAGCTTTCTTT. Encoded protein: CASSFHRKNTEAFF.